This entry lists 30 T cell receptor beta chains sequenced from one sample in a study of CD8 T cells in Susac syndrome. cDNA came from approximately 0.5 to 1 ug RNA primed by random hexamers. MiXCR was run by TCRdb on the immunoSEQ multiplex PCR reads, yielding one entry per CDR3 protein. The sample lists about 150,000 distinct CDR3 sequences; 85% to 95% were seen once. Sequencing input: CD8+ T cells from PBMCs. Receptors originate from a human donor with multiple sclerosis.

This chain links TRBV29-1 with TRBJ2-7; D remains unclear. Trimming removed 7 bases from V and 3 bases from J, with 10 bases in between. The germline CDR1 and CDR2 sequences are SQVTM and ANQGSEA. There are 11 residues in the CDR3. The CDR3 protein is CSARHGYEQYF. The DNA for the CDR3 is TGCAGCGCCCGCCACGGCTACGAGCAGTACTTC.

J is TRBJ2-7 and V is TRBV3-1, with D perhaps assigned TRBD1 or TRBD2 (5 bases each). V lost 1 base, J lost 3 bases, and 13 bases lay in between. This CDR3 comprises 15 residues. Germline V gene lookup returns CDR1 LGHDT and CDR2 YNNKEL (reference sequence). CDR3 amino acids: CASSQGLGVHYEQYF. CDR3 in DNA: TGTGCCAGCAGCCAAGGTTTGGGGGTCCACTACGAGCAGTACTTC.

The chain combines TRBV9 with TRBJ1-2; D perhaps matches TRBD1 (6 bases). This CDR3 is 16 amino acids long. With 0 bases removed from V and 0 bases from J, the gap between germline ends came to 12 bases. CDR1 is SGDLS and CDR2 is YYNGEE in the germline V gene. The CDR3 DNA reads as TGTGCCAGCAGCGTAGCACGGACAGACTCTAACTATGGCTACACCTTC. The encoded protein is CASSVARTDSNYGYTF.

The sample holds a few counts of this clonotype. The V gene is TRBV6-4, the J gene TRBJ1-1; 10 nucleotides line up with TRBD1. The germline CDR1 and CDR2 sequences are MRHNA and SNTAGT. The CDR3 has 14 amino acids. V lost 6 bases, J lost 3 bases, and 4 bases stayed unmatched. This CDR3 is CASSRDRGDTEAFF. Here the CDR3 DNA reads TGTGCCAGCAGCCGGGACAGGGGTGACACTGAAGCTTTCTTT.

CDR3 DNA sequence: TGCAGCGGTTGGGGATCAGAAAACACCATATATTTT. Protein: CSGWGSENTIYF. V usage is TRBV29-1 and J usage is TRBJ1-3; D uncertain. The germline V gene encodes CDR1 SQVTM and CDR2 ANQGSEA. Trimming took off 7 bases at V and 6 bases at J, with 13 bases between the two ends. The CDR3 is made up of 12 amino acids.

The CDR3 sequence is CASFDAYEQYF. CDR3 DNA sequence: TGTGCCAGCTTCGATGCCTACGAGCAGTACTTC. This chain joins TRBV27 and TRBJ2-7; D gene uncertain. Germline V gives CDR1 MNHEY, CDR2 SMNVEV (reference sequence). The CDR3 sequence is 11 residues long. V was shortened by 8 bases and J by 2 bases, with 7 bases between the two germline ends.

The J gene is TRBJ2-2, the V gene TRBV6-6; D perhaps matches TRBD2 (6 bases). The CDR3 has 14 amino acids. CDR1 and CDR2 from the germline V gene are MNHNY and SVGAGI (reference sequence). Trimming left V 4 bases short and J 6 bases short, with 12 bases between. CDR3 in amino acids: CASSSPGVAGELFF. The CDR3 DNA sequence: TGTGCCAGCAGTTCTCCGGGGGTGGCCGGGGAGCTGTTTTTT.

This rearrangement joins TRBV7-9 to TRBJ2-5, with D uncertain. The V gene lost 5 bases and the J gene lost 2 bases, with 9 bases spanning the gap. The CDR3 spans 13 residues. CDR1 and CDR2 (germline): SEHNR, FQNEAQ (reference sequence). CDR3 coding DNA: TGTGCCAGCAGCCCTCCCGAGCAAGAGACCCAGTACTTC. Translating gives CASSPPEQETQYF.

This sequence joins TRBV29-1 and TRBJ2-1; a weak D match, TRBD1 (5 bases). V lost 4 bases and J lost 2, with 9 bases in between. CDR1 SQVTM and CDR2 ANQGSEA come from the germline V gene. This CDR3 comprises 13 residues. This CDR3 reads CSVVQGTYNEQFF. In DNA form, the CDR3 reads TGCAGCGTTGTGCAGGGAACCTACAATGAGCAGTTCTTC.

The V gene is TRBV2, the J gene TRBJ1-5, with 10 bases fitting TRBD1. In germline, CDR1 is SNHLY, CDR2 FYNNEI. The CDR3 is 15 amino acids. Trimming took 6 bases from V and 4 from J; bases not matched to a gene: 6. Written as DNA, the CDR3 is TGTGCCAGCAGCACCTGGGACAGGGGTAATCAGCCCCAGCATTTT. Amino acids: CASSTWDRGNQPQHF.

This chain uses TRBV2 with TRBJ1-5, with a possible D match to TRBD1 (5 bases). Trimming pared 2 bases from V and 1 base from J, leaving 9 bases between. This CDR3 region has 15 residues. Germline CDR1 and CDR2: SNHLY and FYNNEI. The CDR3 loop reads CASSEFRGSNQPQHF. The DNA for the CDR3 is TGTGCCAGCAGTGAATTTAGGGGAAGCAATCAGCCCCAGCATTTT.

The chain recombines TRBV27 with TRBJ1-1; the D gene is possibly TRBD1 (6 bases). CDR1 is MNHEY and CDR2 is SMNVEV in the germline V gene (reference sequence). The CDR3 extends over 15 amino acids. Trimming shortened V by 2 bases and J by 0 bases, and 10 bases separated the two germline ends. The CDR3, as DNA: TGTGCCAGCAGTTTAAGGCCAGGGGTGAACACTGAAGCTTTCTTT. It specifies CASSLRPGVNTEAFF.

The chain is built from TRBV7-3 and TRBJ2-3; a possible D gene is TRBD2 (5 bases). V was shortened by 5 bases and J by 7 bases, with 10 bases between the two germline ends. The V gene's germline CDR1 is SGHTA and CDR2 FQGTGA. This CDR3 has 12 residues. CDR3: CASSAGKNTQYF. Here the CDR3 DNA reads TGTGCCAGCAGCGCCGGGAAGAATACGCAGTATTTT. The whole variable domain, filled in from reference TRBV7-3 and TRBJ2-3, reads GAGVSQTPSNKVTEKGKYVELRCDPISGHTALYWYRQSLGQGPEFLIYFQGTGAADDSGLPNDRFFAVRPEGSVSTLKIQRTERGDSAVYLCASSAGKNTQYFGPGTRLTVL.

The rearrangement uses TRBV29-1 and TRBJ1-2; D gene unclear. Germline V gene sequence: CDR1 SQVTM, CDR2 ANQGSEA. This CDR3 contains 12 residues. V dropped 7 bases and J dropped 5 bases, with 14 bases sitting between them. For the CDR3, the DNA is TGCAGCGCCCTGAAGGGCCTATATGGCTACACCTTC. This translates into CSALKGLYGYTF.

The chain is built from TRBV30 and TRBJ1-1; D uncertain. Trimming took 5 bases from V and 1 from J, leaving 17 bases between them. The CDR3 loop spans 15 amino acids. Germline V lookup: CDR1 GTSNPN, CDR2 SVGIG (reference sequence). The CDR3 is CAWDEGVPSNTEAFF. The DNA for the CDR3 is TGTGCCTGGGACGAGGGAGTCCCTTCGAACACTGAAGCTTTCTTT.

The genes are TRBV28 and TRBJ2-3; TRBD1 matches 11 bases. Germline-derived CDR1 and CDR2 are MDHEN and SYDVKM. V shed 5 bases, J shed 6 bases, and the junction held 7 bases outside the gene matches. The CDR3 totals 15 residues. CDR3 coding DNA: TGTGCCAGCAGTCACGGACAGGGGGCTTTTGATACGCAGTATTTT. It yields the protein CASSHGQGAFDTQYF.

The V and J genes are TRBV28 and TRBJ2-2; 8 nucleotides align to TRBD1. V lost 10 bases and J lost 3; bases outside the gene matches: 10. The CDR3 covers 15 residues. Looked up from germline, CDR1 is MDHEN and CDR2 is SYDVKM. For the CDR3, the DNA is TGTGCCATCACTGAGGACAGGGCACACACCGGGGAGCTGTTTTTT. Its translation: CAITEDRAHTGELFF.

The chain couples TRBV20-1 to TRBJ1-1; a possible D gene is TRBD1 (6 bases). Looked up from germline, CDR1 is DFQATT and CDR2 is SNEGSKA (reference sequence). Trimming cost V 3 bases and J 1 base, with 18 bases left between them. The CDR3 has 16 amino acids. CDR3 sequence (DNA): TGCAGTGCTAGGGAAACAGGGTTGGGGTCGAACACTGAAGCTTTCTTT. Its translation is CSARETGLGSNTEAFF.

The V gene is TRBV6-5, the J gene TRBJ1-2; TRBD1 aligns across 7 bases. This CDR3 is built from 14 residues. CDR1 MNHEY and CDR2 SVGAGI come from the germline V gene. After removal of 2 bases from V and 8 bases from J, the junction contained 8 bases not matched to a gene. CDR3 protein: CASSYLEGQQGYTF. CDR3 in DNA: TGTGCCAGCAGTTACCTCGAGGGACAGCAGGGCTACACCTTC.

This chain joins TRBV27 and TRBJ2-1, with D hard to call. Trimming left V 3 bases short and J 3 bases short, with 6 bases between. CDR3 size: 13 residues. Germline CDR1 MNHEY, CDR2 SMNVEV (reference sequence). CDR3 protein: CASSLTFYNEQFF. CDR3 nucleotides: TGTGCCAGCAGTTTGACATTCTACAATGAGCAGTTCTTC.

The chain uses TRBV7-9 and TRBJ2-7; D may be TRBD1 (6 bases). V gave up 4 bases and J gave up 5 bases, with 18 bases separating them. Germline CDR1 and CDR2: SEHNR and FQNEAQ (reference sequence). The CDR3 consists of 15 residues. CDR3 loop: CASSSPGQGHNEQYF. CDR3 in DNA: TGTGCCAGCAGCTCTCCGGGACAAGGCCATAACGAGCAGTACTTC.

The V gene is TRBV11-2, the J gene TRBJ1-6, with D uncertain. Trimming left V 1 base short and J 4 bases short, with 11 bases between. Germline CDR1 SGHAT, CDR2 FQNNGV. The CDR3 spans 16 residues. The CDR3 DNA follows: TGTGCCAGCAGCTTAGCTTGGTCGACATATAATTCACCCCTCCACTTT. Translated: CASSLAWSTYNSPLHF.

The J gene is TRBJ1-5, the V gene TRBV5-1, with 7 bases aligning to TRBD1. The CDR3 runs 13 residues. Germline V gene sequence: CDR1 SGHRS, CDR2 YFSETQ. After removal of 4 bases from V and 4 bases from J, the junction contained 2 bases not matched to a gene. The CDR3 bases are TGCGCCAGCAGCGCCAGGGGGAATCAGCCCCAGCATTTT. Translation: CASSARGNQPQHF.

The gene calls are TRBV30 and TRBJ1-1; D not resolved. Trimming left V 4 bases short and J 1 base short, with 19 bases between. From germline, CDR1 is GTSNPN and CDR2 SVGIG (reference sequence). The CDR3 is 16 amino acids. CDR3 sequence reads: CAWIISDETRNTEAFF. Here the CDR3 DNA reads TGTGCCTGGATCATTTCAGACGAGACGCGGAACACTGAAGCTTTCTTT.

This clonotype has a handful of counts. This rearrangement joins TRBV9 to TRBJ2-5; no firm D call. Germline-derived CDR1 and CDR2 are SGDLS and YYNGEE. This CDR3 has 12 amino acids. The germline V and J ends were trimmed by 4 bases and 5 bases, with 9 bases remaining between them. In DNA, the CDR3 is TGTGCCAGCAGCTCGGAAGGGGAGACCCAGTACTTC. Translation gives CASSSEGETQYF. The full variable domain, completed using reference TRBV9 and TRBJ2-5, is DSGVTQTPKHLITATGQRVTLRCSPRSGDLSVYWYQQSLDQGLQFLIQYYNGEERAKGNILERFSAQQFPDLHSELNLSSLELGDSALYFCASSSEGETQYFGPGTRLLVL.

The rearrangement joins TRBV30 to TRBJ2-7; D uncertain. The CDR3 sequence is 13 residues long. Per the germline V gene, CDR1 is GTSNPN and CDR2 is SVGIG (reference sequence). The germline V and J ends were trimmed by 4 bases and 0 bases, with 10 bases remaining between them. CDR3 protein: CAWNPSTSYEQYF. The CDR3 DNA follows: TGTGCCTGGAATCCTTCGACCTCCTACGAGCAGTACTTC.

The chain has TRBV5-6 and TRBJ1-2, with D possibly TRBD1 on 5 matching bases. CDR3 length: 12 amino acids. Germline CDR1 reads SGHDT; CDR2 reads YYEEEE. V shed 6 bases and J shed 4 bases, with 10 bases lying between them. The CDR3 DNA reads TGTGCCAGCACCCGACAGAGCTATGGCTACACCTTC. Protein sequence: CASTRQSYGYTF.

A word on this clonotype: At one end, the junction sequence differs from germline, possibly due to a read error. CDR3 sequence reads: CASSFSPRGYETF. The CDR3 DNA is TGTGCCAGCAGTTTCTCCCCGAGGGGGTATGAGACCTTC. This sequence joins TRBV27 and TRBJ2-7; D is perhaps TRBD1 (6 bases). Per germline, CDR1 MNHEY and CDR2 SMNVEV (reference sequence). The CDR3 contains 13 residues.

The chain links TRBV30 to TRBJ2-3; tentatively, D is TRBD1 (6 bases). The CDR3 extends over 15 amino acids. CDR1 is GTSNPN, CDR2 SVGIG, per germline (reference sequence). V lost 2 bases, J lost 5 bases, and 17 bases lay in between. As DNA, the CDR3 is TGTGCCTGGAGTATCGGAGTAACAGGGAAAGATACGCAGTATTTT. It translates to CAWSIGVTGKDTQYF.

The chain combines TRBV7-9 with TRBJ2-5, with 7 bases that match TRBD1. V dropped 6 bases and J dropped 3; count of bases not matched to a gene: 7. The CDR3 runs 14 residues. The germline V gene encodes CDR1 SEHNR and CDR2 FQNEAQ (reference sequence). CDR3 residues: CASSPGTVKETQYF. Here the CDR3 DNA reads TGTGCCAGCAGTCCCGGGACAGTAAAAGAGACCCAGTACTTC.